This TCR beta chain was found in a study of blood T cells in healthy people across ages. A J-beta primer mix and a sample-barcoded 5' primer were used in a second PCR of roughly 7 to 12 cycles. TCRdb analysed the 5' RACE reads with MiXCR anew, one entry per CDR3 protein. The sample shows hundreds of thousands of distinct CDR3 sequences, 45% to 50% of them seen only once. Germline CDR1 reads SEHNR; CDR2 reads FQNEAQ (reference sequence). This CDR3 is 17 amino acids long. Trimming cost V 3 bases and J 8 bases; bases outside gene matches: 9. This clonotype came up once. The specimen sequenced was blood. The receptor was derived from a woman in her fifties or sixties in good health. This chain links TRBV7-9 with TRBJ2-1; 14 nucleotides align to TRBD2. DNA for the CDR3: TGTGCCAGCAGCTTTTGGAGACTAGCGGGAGGGGGGGATGAGCAGTTCTTC. It specifies CASSFWRLAGGGDEQFF.